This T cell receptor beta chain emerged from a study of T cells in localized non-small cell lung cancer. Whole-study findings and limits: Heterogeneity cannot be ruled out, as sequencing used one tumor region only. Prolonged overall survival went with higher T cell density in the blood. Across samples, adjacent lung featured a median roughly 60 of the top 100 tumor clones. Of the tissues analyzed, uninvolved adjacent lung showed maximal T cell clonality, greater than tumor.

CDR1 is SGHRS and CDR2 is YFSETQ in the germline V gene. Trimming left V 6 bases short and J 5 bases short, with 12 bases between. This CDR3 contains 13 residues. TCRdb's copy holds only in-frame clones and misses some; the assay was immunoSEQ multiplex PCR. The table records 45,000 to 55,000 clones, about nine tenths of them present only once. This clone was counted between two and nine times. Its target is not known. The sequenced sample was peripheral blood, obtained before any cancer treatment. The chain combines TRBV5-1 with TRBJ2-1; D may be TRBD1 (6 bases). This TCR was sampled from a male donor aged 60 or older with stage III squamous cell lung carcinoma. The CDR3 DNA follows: TGCGCCAGCAACGAGGACAGAAACAATGAGCAGTTCTTC. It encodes CASNEDRNNEQFF.